This paragraph covers one TCR beta chain sequence. No antigen is known for it. Per-nucleotide qualities are absent, and no much larger clonotype sits a single base away. This entry comes from a study of cytomegalovirus exposure and HLA in healthy donors (TCRdb year 2017). Some background on the complete study: According to an earlier analysis of several hundred of the donors, about 190 million T cells yielded 117 million unique TCR beta sequences and around 300 Gb of sequence data. About 300 gigabases of sequencing data and 70 million to 100 million unique TCR sequences were included in an early release covering about 600 HLA-typed donors. Of the roughly 430 genotyped donors, approximately 83% fell in the genetic ancestry cluster associated with self-reported Caucasian donors. The study aimed to test whether cataloging public T cell receptors could reveal signatures of past pathogen exposure. Using immunosequencing, the study profiled T cell repertoires from roughly 650 subjects and related those repertoires to cytomegalovirus serostatus. Besides the first cohort of roughly 700 subjects, a separate validation cohort made up of 120 or so different subjects was used. High-throughput TCR immunosequencing, statistical association of individual TCRs with disease status, and machine learning were combined to predict cytomegalovirus infection status. To study patterns of TCR occurrence, a later analysis re-analyzed previously published TCR beta repertoires from several hundred donors and added high-resolution HLA genotyping. Rather than using new phenotypic data, the later analysis identified candidate immune exposures from TCR beta sequences and from how often those sequences occurred across donors. An earlier analysis of 587 of the donors applied high-throughput TCR beta sequencing to assess whether each TCR beta V gene segment acted as functional or pseudogenic. Alongside the repertoire data, information on donor age, sex, ethnicity and CMV serostatus was compiled. A later genetic analysis took genome-wide SNP genotypes for about 65% of the 666 donors and used that subset as a discovery cohort. All discovery cohort repertoires had been generated using a single sequencing platform. Class I and class II HLA loci were covered by the typing at four-digit resolution. The number of typed donors differed by locus: roughly 629-640 for A, B, C, DRB1 and DQB1; 500 to 550 for DQA1; approximately 600 for DPA1; and around 490 for DPB1. Because of strong linkage in the cohort, five DR-DQ haplotypes were treated as single units for association and clustering. On average, about 240,000 unique TCR beta nucleotide sequences were sequenced per donor among a few hundred genotyped donors of the cohort, with around 19% of those sequences being non-productive. On the study overall, not on this receptor specifically: In vitro tests confirmed that a few of the cytomegalovirus-associated TCR beta chains recognize cytomegalovirus antigens. The authors suggested that the approach could potentially be extended to other disease states and immunological phenotypes. In both the original and validation cohorts, the classifier was reported to diagnose cytomegalovirus status with high specificity and sensitivity. Because counts were too low, approximately 15 rarely observed V segments, including chromosome 9 orphons, were excluded from the earlier analysis of around 640 of the donors. Some IMGT-functional V segments, including TRBV6-2 and TRBV6-3, could not be distinguished by the 87-base-pair reads and were therefore excluded. Because HLA typing was unavailable for some donors at each locus, only the typed subset was used in association tests. Across donors, most TCR sequences were observed very rarely, whereas some public TCRs were present in many individuals. In a later genetic analysis, a missense DCLRE1C variant was associated with V-gene and J-gene trimming of TCR beta chains, and the association was replicated in an independent cohort. CMV serostatus was the only immune exposure information available for the cohort. Compared with equally common non-associated chains, HLA-associated TCR beta chains in a later analysis were more clonally expanded and had lower generation probabilities. The cohort was sequenced for TCR beta chains only, and without alpha or paired-chain data the features that could be detected were limited. The study listed 170 or so TCR beta chains as associated with cytomegalovirus. Roughly uniform sequencing depth across donors was assumed in presence/absence analyses, although this assumption may not hold. Correlated functional status among segregating V segments might reflect linkage disequilibrium, but an unknown experimental factor could not be ruled out. In a later analysis, most CMV-associated TCR beta chains were found to appear HLA-restricted, with HLA associations seemingly driven largely by CMV exposure. According to a later genetic analysis, donors in an Asian-associated ancestry cluster had fewer N-insertions in productive TCRs than the roughly 670-donor mean. Specific HLA alleles were associated with over 15,000 TCR beta sequences at a false discovery rate of 0.05 in a later analysis. Several of the top co-occurrence clusters appeared to be linked to parvovirus B19, influenza, CMV and Epstein-Barr virus, according to a later analysis. Broadly in line with IMGT annotations, most TCR beta V segments showed up in productive rearrangements about 87% or about 30% of the time in an earlier analysis of 450 to 750 of the donors. A further reported finding was that TCR beta sequences accurately predicted the HLA-A and HLA-B alleles for most subjects in the first cohort. According to a later analysis, TCR association rates differed among HLA loci, with DRB1 alleles showing the most associated TCRs and HLA-C alleles showing the fewest. A cluster of highly shared sequence variants was judged likely to represent a technical artifact of the sequencing pipeline. When HLA alleles, especially DR and DQ, strongly co-occurred, attributing TCR associations to individual alleles was difficult.

In total, just over 650 healthy bone marrow donors made up the cohort. At the time of sampling, all cohort members were nominally healthy, though unrecorded immune exposures were likely present. The donor was CMV seropositive and belonged to the group of 270 or so seropositive cohort members. Each donor provided a peripheral blood sample, and peripheral blood mononuclear cells were used for TCR beta sequencing. Genomic DNA was extracted from the blood cell samples with the Qiagen DNeasy Blood Extraction Kit. Libraries were constructed by the immunoSEQ multiplex PCR assay. The multiplex PCR relied on a mix of 60 forward primers for TCR Vbeta segments and 13 reverse primers for TCR Jbeta segments. A multiplex PCR assay on genomic DNA amplified the CDR3 region of rearranged TCR beta genes. Amplified TCR beta libraries were sequenced as 87-base-pair reads on the Illumina HiSeq System. The published analysis was carried out like this. A later analysis counted approximately 76 million unique TCR beta chains across the 666 repertoires, and roughly 9.9 million of these chains were shared by at least two donors. A nearest-neighbor algorithm error-corrected the raw reads and collapsed the reads into unique sequences, merging closely related sequences to remove PCR and sequencing errors. V, D and J gene segments were assigned by aligning CDR3 sequences to IMGT reference sequences. Each retained sequence needed at least a six-nucleotide match to both a V gene segment and a J gene segment. Rearrangements were classified as productive when the CDR3 lacked stop codons and remained in frame with V and J, and all other rearrangements were classified as non-productive. Following IMGT convention, CDR3 was defined as the stretch from the second conserved V-encoded cysteine to the conserved J-encoded phenylalanine. The earlier analysis of 587 of the donors excluded sequences that lacked an unambiguous match to a single V gene segment. In an earlier analysis of roughly 600 of the donors, a V segment was called functional when productive rearrangements were above 56.7%, and segregating when the standard deviation between donors exceeded 5%. A statistical classification framework was developed to diagnose cytomegalovirus status using the catalog of TCR beta chain sequences. V and J gene assignment, in a later analysis, came from comparing TCR nucleotide sequences with IMGT/GENE-DB human TR gene sequences. In a later analysis, CDR3 sequences and most-parsimonious VDJ recombination scenarios were assigned using the TCRdist pipeline. In a later analysis, every TCR beta chain was defined by the combination of its CDR3 amino acid sequence and its V-gene family, and reads without a unique V-gene family were dropped. In a later analysis, around 650 highly shared, low-generation-probability nucleotide sequences were removed to address suspected cross-contamination and a sequencing artifact. For each public chain, a later analysis derived a clonal expansion index from normalized ranks of inferred template counts within each repertoire. Generation probabilities in a later analysis came from a VDJ recombination model fitted to out-of-frame rearrangements, and those results were checked against IGoR. Hypergeometric tests were used in a later analysis to score TCR-TCR, TCR-HLA and TCR-CMV co-occurrence, with a repertoire-size bias correction applied to the TCR pairs. To estimate false discovery rates, a later analysis permuted the HLA or CMV assignments 20 times. In a later analysis, co-occurring TCRs were grouped using DBSCAN, with TCRdist sequence similarity added in when clustering inside HLA-allele-positive subsets. Repertoires with fewer than 30,000 or more than 120,000 public chains, plus five repertoires with anomalous nucleotide sharing, were excluded from co-occurrence clustering. TCRdb limited this immuneACCESS table to in-frame rearrangements with V and J called. A share of clones is missing; checked studies link under half to unresolved V genes, and the rest is unexplained. V, J and clone size are taken as reported in that table, and D and trimming were inferred from the DNA itself. In all, the sample holds roughly 100,000 clones, and more than 75% of those were seen once. The ten largest clones take up 10% to 13% of the sample.

The CDR3, cysteine through phenylalanine, is 19 amino acids long. The CDR3 DNA has 57 bases and is translated from base 1. For this chain, trimming is 6 bases at the V end and 5 bases at the J end, and the number of junction bases without a gene match is 23. The germline V gene (reference sequence) gives CDR1 as PRHDT and CDR2 as FYEKMQ. The sequence came from a woman aged 18-29 years in good health and CMV-seropositive. Material for sequencing was PBMCs. The sequence is built from TRBV13 and TRBJ2-5, with 8 bases aligning to TRBD1. Here the CDR3 is given as CASSSEGEDREGWRETQYF. The DNA reads as follows: TGTGCCAGCAGTTCCGAGGGGGAGGACAGGGAAGGTTGGCGGGAGACCCAGTACTTC.